The entry below gives a single T cell receptor (beta chain) sequence along with its context. Its antigen target is currently unknown. The CDR3 end is not reached by the read, which stops 3 residues before it; the germline J gene fills it in. The sample originates from a study of T cell clonality in common variable immunodeficiency (dated by TCRdb to between 2015 and 2017). Overall results and qualifications from the work: CVID subjects shared fewer TCRbeta clones with each other than healthy controls did (p < 0.0001). Even though DNA input was the same, control samples had an average of roughly 76,000 unique sequences each, compared with approximately 30,000 in CVID samples. Patient heterogeneity within the CVID cohort put limits on correlating repertoire features with clinical complications. According to the authors, figuring out what caused the increased clonality in CVID would require sequencing the repertoires of T cell subpopulations. CVID TCRbeta sequences reportedly showed fewer deletions and N-nucleotide insertions and lacked highly modified clones with 13 or more V deletions. TCRbeta clonality was higher in CVID subjects than in healthy controls (t-test p = 0.018), and the increase was most characteristic of about a third of subjects.

The CDR3, cysteine through phenylalanine, is 10 amino acids long. The DNA has 21 bases, all within the CDR3, and is read from base 1. As encoded in the germline V gene (reference sequence), CDR1 is SEHNR while CDR2 is FQNEAQ. Trimming at the junction amounts to 10 bases on V and 3 bases on J, and the germline ends lie 7 bases apart. Equivalent amounts of genomic DNA from CVID and control samples were used as sequencing input. For every sample, a 60 bp segment covering the rearranged TCRbeta CDR3 region was amplified and then sequenced. TCRbeta amplification used the immunoSEQ assay, a bias-corrected multiplex PCR with high-throughput sequencing. Per the original workflow: Every unique nucleotide sequence counted as a clone and was annotated with V, D and J genes, copy number and frequency. Sequences were labeled productive if in frame, and non-productive if out of frame or containing stop codons. As previously described, Shannon's entropy was used to calculate clonality. Mean CDR3 Kyte-Doolittle hydropathy was derived from the predicted amino acid sequences of productive clones. Using the R hclust function, scaled V gene usage was clustered hierarchically with Manhattan distance and complete linkage. Clone sharing by CDR3 amino acid sequence was assessed by resampling 12 repertoires per group over 100 rounds. The repertoires were searched for 70 published EBV-specific and fewer than 250 published CMV-specific TCRbeta sequences. Two CVID samples yielding fewer than 10,000 sequences were excluded from analysis, leaving approximately 42 CVID repertoires. Here the immuneACCESS table is served through TCRdb, limited to in-frame sequences with V and J called. Missing clones are a known gap in these copies; in checked studies unresolved V genes cover under half, and the rest lacks a known reason. D and trimming were read from the DNA, whereas the V and J calls and clone size are those reported in that table. In this sample's table one finds 8,000 to 9,500 clones. The biggest ten clones account for 3.5% to 4.5% of the sample.

Standard criteria, namely reduction of serum IgG, IgA and/or IgM below the normal range together with specific antibody deficiency, were applied for the diagnosis of CVID. A total of 44 subjects (approximately 15 female and 30 or so male; age range roughly 8 to 70 years, mean age approximately 40) were included in the CVID group. Most of the CVID patients and most of the healthy controls were of Caucasian heritage. At the time of study participation, every CVID subject had been on replacement immunoglobulin therapy for one year or longer. When blood was collected, none of the CVID subjects were ill or on immunomodulatory or immunosuppressive medication. Heparinized peripheral whole blood samples of about 5 to 8 ml were collected from each donor. Genomic DNA from adults with common variable immune deficiency (CVID) and from healthy adult controls was the source for sequencing TCRbeta CDR3 repertoires. Diluted blood was density-centrifuged over Hypaque 1077 or Ficoll-Paque to isolate peripheral blood mononuclear cells. Genomic DNA was obtained from unsorted mononuclear cells using either Qiagen column purification or a centrifugation-based method.

The rearrangement combines TRBV7-9 with TRBJ2-7; the D gene assignment is ambiguous. The clonotype was recovered from a human donor with common variable immunodeficiency. The source material was peripheral blood mononuclear cells. The encoded CDR3 is CATANYEQYF. CDR3 DNA (partial): TGTGCCACCGCGAACTACGAG.